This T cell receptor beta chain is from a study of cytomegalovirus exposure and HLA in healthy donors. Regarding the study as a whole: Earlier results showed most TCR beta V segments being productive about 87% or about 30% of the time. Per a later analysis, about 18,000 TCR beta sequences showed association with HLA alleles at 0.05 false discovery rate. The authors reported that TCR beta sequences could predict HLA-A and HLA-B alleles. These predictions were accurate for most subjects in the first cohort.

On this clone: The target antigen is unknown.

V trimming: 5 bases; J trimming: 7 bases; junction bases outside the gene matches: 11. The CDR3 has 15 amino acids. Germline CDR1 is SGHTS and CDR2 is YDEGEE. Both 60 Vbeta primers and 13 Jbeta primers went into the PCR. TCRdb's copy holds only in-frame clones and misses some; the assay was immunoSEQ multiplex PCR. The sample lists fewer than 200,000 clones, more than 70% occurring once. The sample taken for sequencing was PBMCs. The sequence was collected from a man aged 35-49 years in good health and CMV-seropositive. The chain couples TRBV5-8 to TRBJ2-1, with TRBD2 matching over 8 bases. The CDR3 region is CASRRDAGGRNEQFF. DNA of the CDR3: TGTGCCAGCAGGCGGGATGCGGGGGGTCGGAATGAGCAGTTCTTC.